The 14 T cell receptor beta chains below all came from one sample that was sequenced in a study of siplizumab effects on memory and regulatory T cells. Clones were read by immunoSEQ multiplex PCR, and TCRdb kept only the in-frame ones, dropping some. The sample consists of about 72,000 clones, around 90% of them appearing once. The sequenced sample was CD8+ T cells sorted from blood. These TCRs come from a human donor in good health.

For the CDR3, the DNA is TGTGCCAGCAGCCCGGGGCCCGGCTCTCAAGAGACCCAGTACTTC. Amino acid sequence: CASSPGPGSQETQYF. The chain uses TRBV7-9 and TRBJ2-5; either TRBD1 or TRBD2 may fit D (5 bases each). Germline values: CDR1 SEHNR, CDR2 FQNEAQ (reference sequence). This CDR3 is built from 15 residues. Trimming pared 5 bases from V and 2 bases from J, leaving 15 bases between.

The rearrangement uses TRBV7-8 and TRBJ2-3, with a weak D call TRBD1 (5 bases). The CDR3 is 16 amino acids. Germline CDR1 SGHVS, CDR2 FQNEAQ. The V gene lost 5 bases and the J gene lost 4 bases, with 19 bases spanning the gap. The CDR3 DNA reads as TGTGCCAGCAGCCCCGTGGGCAGGGCAATGGCAGATACGCAGTATTTT. It yields the protein CASSPVGRAMADTQYF. Complete variable domain (other parts from reference TRBV7-8 and TRBJ2-3): GAGVSQSPRYKVAKRGQDVALRCDPISGHVSLFWYQQALGQGPEFLTYFQNEAQLDKSGLPSDRFFAERPEGSVSTLKIQRTQQEDSAVYLCASSPVGRAMADTQYFGPGTRLTVL.

V and J are TRBV18 and TRBJ2-7; a weak D match, TRBD1 (6 bases). V was trimmed by 0 bases and J by 0 bases, leaving 9 bases between them. CDR1 KGHSH and CDR2 LQKENI come from the germline V gene. The CDR3 consists of 15 residues. The CDR3 DNA reads as TGTGCCAGCTCACCACCTCAGGGGAGCTCCTACGAGCAGTACTTC. Translation gives CASSPPQGSSYEQYF.

This rearrangement joins TRBV15 to TRBJ2-3; D may be TRBD2 (6 bases). The CDR3 is 12 amino acids. CDR1 is LNHNV and CDR2 is YYDKDF in the germline V gene (reference sequence). The V end was cut by 0 bases, the J end by 14 bases, with 12 bases between. CDR3 residues: CATSRDDAEGYF. The CDR3 coding sequence is TGTGCCACCAGCAGAGATGACGCGGAGGGGTATTTT.

The CDR3 reads CASSDLGLTGYTF. The CDR3 nucleotides read TGTGCCAGCAGCGATCTCGGTCTGACGGGCTACACCTTC. The chain carries TRBV5-4 and TRBJ1-2; D is uncertain. The V end was cut by 4 bases, the J end by 8 bases, with 15 bases between. This CDR3 has 13 amino acids. Germline values: CDR1 SGHNT, CDR2 YYREEE (reference sequence).

The chain recombines TRBV5-4 with TRBJ2-1, with D possibly matching TRBD2 (6 bases). Trimming cost V 4 bases and J 7 bases, with 15 bases left between them. Germline-derived CDR1 and CDR2 are SGHNT and YYREEE (reference sequence). The CDR3 sequence is 14 residues long. The CDR3 nucleotides are TGTGCCAGCAGCGACCTGGGGGGTCAGAATGAGCAGTTCTTC. This gives the protein CASSDLGGQNEQFF.

This chain links TRBV7-9 with TRBJ2-3; the match to TRBD2 covers 12 bases. The CDR3 is 16 amino acids. The germline gives CDR1 SEHNR, CDR2 FQNEAQ (reference sequence). Germline trimming cut 6 bases from V and 4 bases from J; bases unmatched to any gene: 8. This chain's CDR3 is CASSSSGGEQADTQYF. The CDR3 region has the DNA TGTGCCAGCAGTTCTAGCGGGGGGGAGCAGGCAGATACGCAGTATTTT.

This chain connects TRBV6-5 to TRBJ2-7; D is unresolved. Trimming shortened V by 8 bases and J by 0 bases, and 8 bases separated the two germline ends. The CDR3 runs to 12 residues. The V gene's germline CDR1 is MNHEY and CDR2 SVGAGI. The DNA of the CDR3 is TGTGCCAGCGCGCCGAGCTCCTACGAGCAGTACTTC. It translates to CASAPSSYEQYF.

The chain links TRBV10-2 to TRBJ2-5; 8 positions agree with TRBD2. After removal of 2 bases from V and 1 base from J, the junction contained 6 bases not matched to a gene. CDR3 length equals 16 residues. Germline V CDR1 and CDR2: WSHSY, SAAADI. This CDR3 reads CASSERSGGIQETQYF. The DNA for the CDR3 is TGCGCCAGCAGTGAGAGGAGCGGGGGAATCCAAGAGACCCAGTACTTC.

This chain uses TRBV19 with TRBJ2-2; a possible D gene is TRBD2 (6 bases). CDR1 is LNHDA, CDR2 SQIVND, per germline (reference sequence). Between the trimmed V and J ends, which lost 3 bases and 7 bases, there was a span of 9 bases. This CDR3 is built from 13 residues. The CDR3 loop reads CASSIGGVGELFF. The CDR3 DNA reads as TGTGCCAGTAGTATTGGAGGGGTCGGGGAGCTGTTTTTT.

This clone occurred once. The chain has TRBV14 and TRBJ2-1; D not certain. Germline V gene data show CDR1 as SGHDN and CDR2 as FVKESK. V was pared by 2 bases and J by 0 bases, with 8 bases between. The CDR3 consists of 15 residues. CDR3 region: CASSQFRSSYNEQFF. As DNA, the CDR3 is TGTGCCAGCAGCCAATTTCGAAGCTCCTACAATGAGCAGTTCTTC.

The V and J genes are TRBV6-5 and TRBJ1-2, with 7 bases identical to TRBD1. Germline assignment: CDR1 MNHEY and CDR2 SVGAGI. The CDR3 is made up of 12 amino acids. With 5 bases clipped from V and 10 bases from J, the junction kept 7 bases outside the gene matches. The CDR3 is CASSPRTGYYTF. The CDR3 DNA reads TGTGCCAGCAGTCCTCGGACAGGTTACTACACCTTC.

V usage is TRBV6-1 and J usage is TRBJ1-5; the D is unclear. There are 11 residues in the CDR3. Germline V lookup: CDR1 MNHNS, CDR2 SASEGT. Trimming shortened V by 6 bases and J by 4 bases, and 4 bases separated the two germline ends. The CDR3 protein is CASRHNQPQHF. CDR3 nucleotides: TGTGCCAGCAGGCATAATCAGCCCCAGCATTTT.

The V call is TRBV29-1, the J call TRBJ1-2; no definite D call. Trimming took 3 bases from V and 1 from J, leaving 18 bases between them. The CDR3 sequence is 16 residues long. Germline CDR1 reads SQVTM; CDR2 reads ANQGSEA. This CDR3 is CSVETWEGNRNYGYTF. The CDR3 DNA is TGCAGCGTTGAGACGTGGGAAGGGAACCGTAACTATGGCTACACCTTC.